This TCR beta chain was identified in a study of T cells in Graves' hyperthyroidism and ophthalmopathy. Across the whole study: Peripheral blood was obtained at initial diagnosis, preceding any treatment. Study results and caveats: Ophthalmopathy was model-predicted a median around 6.1 months pre-onset.

Clinical Activity Scores of at least 3, NOSPECS grades of at least 4 and durations under 3 months characterized ophthalmopathy patients. For the diagnoses, clinical symptoms, serum thyroxine and TRAb, thyroid ultrasound and orbital computed tomography were used. A note on this clonotype: The antigen is unknown.

The germline gives CDR1 MDHEN, CDR2 SYDVKM. Between the trimmed V and J ends, which lost 6 bases and 2 bases, there was a span of 11 bases. The CDR3 sequence is 14 residues long. The source material, RNA transcripts, was used to amplify TCR beta CDR3 regions. HTBI primers were the set used in a first-round RT-PCR of the TCR CDR3. TCRdb processed the multiplex PCR reads anew with MiXCR; each CDR3 protein has one entry. The sample consists of hundreds of thousands of distinct CDR3 sequences, around 24% of them appearing once. The clonotype was recovered from a woman under 40 with Graves' ophthalmopathy. This chain connects TRBV28 to TRBJ1-5; D is possibly TRBD1 (5 bases). Source material: blood. CDR3 DNA sequence: TGTGCCAGCAGCCCGGCCAGGGGCAATCAGCCCCAGCATTTT. Translating gives CASSPARGNQPQHF.